This T cell receptor (beta chain) was retrieved from a study of technical replicates of blood from several donors. Some clones are missing from TCRdb's copy, which holds only in-frame ones; the method was immunoSEQ multiplex PCR. Here the sample spans tens of thousands of clones, 92% being singletons. CDR3 length: 16 amino acids. Germline V gives CDR1 SGHDN, CDR2 FVKESK. V gave up 0 bases and J gave up 7 bases, with 19 bases separating them. Specimen: T cells isolated from PBMCs. This chain uses TRBV14 with TRBJ2-7, with D unresolved. The TCR was taken from a human donor in good health. The CDR3 DNA follows: TGTGCCAGCAGCCAAGAGACCCCGGTTTTAGCTCAGGAGCAGTACTTC. It codes for CASSQETPVLAQEQYF.